These 31 T cell receptor beta chains were all obtained from the same sample, sequenced in a study of cytomegalovirus exposure and HLA in healthy donors. 13 Jbeta primers and 60 Vbeta primers were used for the PCR. TCRdb keeps only in-frame clones here, not all; method: immunoSEQ multiplex PCR. The top ten hold under 0.75% of the sample, which has about 93,000 clones, around 78% seen once. Sequencing was carried out using PBMCs. The source is a man aged 25-45 years in good health and CMV-seronegative.

The sample holds a few counts of this clone. The chain is built from TRBV5-6 and TRBJ1-1; D unclear. Germline V gene lookup returns CDR1 SGHDT and CDR2 YYEEEE. There are 13 residues in the CDR3. The germline V and J ends were trimmed by 0 bases and 6 bases, with 9 bases remaining between them. CDR3 in amino acids: CASSLVVSAEAFF. The CDR3 DNA sequence: TGTGCCAGCAGCTTGGTTGTATCGGCTGAAGCTTTCTTT.

V is TRBV6-5 and J is TRBJ2-3; 9 nucleotides align to TRBD2. The CDR3 sequence is 16 residues long. Looked up from germline, CDR1 is MNHEY and CDR2 is SVGAGI. V dropped 4 bases and J dropped 6; count of bases not matched to a gene: 11. The CDR3 nucleotides read TGTGCCAGCAGTTCTAGCGGGACTGGGACTCCGGATACGCAGTATTTT. Its translation: CASSSSGTGTPDTQYF.

DNA of the CDR3: TGTGCCACCAGCAGAGACATGACTAGGACGGAGACCCAGTACTTC. Residues: CATSRDMTRTETQYF. This rearrangement joins TRBV15 to TRBJ2-5; the D gene is possibly TRBD2 (6 bases). Germline loops: CDR1 LNHNV, CDR2 YYDKDF (reference sequence). Trimming stripped 0 bases from V and 5 bases from J, with 13 bases between. The CDR3 is 15 amino acids.

In its sample, this clone was seen once. The V and J genes are TRBV5-5 and TRBJ1-2; D is possibly TRBD1 (5 bases). The CDR3 contains 14 residues. V lost 4 bases, J lost 8 bases, and 18 bases lay in between. Germline-derived CDR1 and CDR2 are SGHKS and YYEKEE (reference sequence). Written as DNA, the CDR3 is TGTGCCAGCAGCCATGAACAGGTCCTAAAAGGCTACACCTTC. This translates into CASSHEQVLKGYTF. The variable domain in full, completed from reference TRBV5-5 and TRBJ1-2, reads DAGVTQSPTHLIKTRGQQVTLRCSPISGHKSVSWYQQVLGQGPQFIFQYYEKEERGRGNFPDRFSARQFPNYSSELNVNALLLGDSALYLCASSHEQVLKGYTFGSGTRLTVV.

The chain carries TRBV6-6 and TRBJ2-3, with D possibly being TRBD2 (7 bases). V was clipped by 8 bases and J by 3 bases, with 15 bases between them. The germline CDR1 and CDR2 sequences are MNHNY and SVGAGI (reference sequence). The CDR3 is 14 residues long. CDR3 amino acids: CASVTGGGTDTQYF. The DNA for the CDR3 is TGTGCCAGCGTCACGGGGGGCGGTACAGATACGCAGTATTTT.

The chain joins TRBV18 to TRBJ2-2, with D possibly being TRBD1 (5 bases). Germline assignment: CDR1 KGHSH and CDR2 LQKENI. V was cut by 0 bases and J by 0 bases, with 11 bases left in between. The CDR3 has 17 residues. The CDR3 is CASSPPKQGTNTGELFF. The CDR3 DNA reads as TGTGCCAGCTCACCACCTAAGCAGGGAACGAACACCGGGGAGCTGTTTTTT.

The V gene is TRBV6-5, the J gene TRBJ1-2; 7 positions agree with TRBD1. V lost 6 bases, J lost 5 bases, and 9 bases stayed unmatched. CDR3 length: 14 amino acids. Germline-derived CDR1 and CDR2 are MNHEY and SVGAGI. CDR3 residues: CASRVSGTAYGYTF. The CDR3 DNA reads as TGTGCCAGCAGAGTCTCCGGGACAGCATATGGCTACACCTTC.

The V call is TRBV7-8, the J call TRBJ1-1; perhaps TRBD1 as D (5 bases). The CDR3 consists of 15 residues. Germline-derived CDR1 and CDR2 are SGHVS and FQNEAQ. The V gene lost 2 bases and the J gene lost 1 base, with 11 bases spanning the gap. CDR3 sequence (DNA): TGTGCCAGCAGCTTAATCGGACAACCGAACACTGAAGCTTTCTTT. It is translated as CASSLIGQPNTEAFF.

The chain couples TRBV7-9 to TRBJ2-5; 7 bases are shared with TRBD1. The CDR3 consists of 14 residues. The V segment lost 4 bases and the J segment 3 bases; nucleotides outside the gene matches: 5. Germline V gives CDR1 SEHNR, CDR2 FQNEAQ (reference sequence). CDR3 sequence: CASSSPGTEETQYF. The DNA for the CDR3 is TGTGCCAGCAGCTCCCCCGGGACAGAAGAGACCCAGTACTTC.

The rearrangement uses TRBV9 and TRBJ1-1; D might be TRBD1 (6 bases). The germline V gene encodes CDR1 SGDLS and CDR2 YYNGEE. Trimming pared 3 bases from V and 10 bases from J, leaving 22 bases between. The CDR3 spans 15 residues. CDR3 region: CASSARDRGGGIAFF. Here the CDR3 DNA reads TGTGCCAGCAGCGCCCGGGACCGAGGGGGGGGGATAGCTTTCTTT.

With respect to this clone: An end of the junction differs from the germline gene, which may be a read error. The rearrangement uses TRBV7-9 and TRBJ2-7; perhaps TRBD1 as D (6 bases). Germline V gives CDR1 SEHNR, CDR2 FQNEAQ (reference sequence). This CDR3 is built from 17 residues. The CDR3 here is CSSTRTVPAKSSYEQYF. CDR3 in DNA: TGTTCCAGCACGCGGACAGTTCCAGCCAAGAGCTCCTACGAGCAGTACTTC.

The V and J genes are TRBV5-4 and TRBJ2-5, with D possibly TRBD2 on 5 matching bases. The CDR3 consists of 15 residues. Germline V gene data show CDR1 as SGHNT and CDR2 as YYREEE (reference sequence). V lost 2 bases and J 5 bases, leaving 16 bases between the germline ends. The CDR3 nucleotides are TGTGCCAGCAGCTTCGGTCGTGGTAGCGCGGAGACCCAGTACTTC. This codes for CASSFGRGSAETQYF.

This clone has just one count. This sequence joins TRBV19 and TRBJ1-1, with a tentative D call TRBD1 (5 bases). This CDR3 has 13 amino acids. Trimming cost V 11 bases and J 0 bases, with 13 bases left between them. Germline loops: CDR1 LNHDA, CDR2 SQIVND (reference sequence). The CDR3 region is CASMGLMNTEAFF. DNA for the CDR3: TGTGCCTCAATGGGACTCATGAACACTGAAGCTTTCTTT.

The chain couples TRBV4-3 to TRBJ2-3, with 11 bases that match TRBD1. Per the germline V gene, CDR1 is LGHNA and CDR2 is YSLEER. This CDR3 is built from 18 residues. V lost 4 bases to trimming and J lost 5 bases; unmatched junction nucleotides: 14. In DNA form, the CDR3 reads TGCGCCAGCAGCCGCCAAGAGAAAGGACAGGGGGCAGGAGATACGCAGTATTTT. It yields the protein CASSRQEKGQGAGDTQYF.

The rearrangement joins TRBV5-1 to TRBJ2-6; TRBD1 agrees at 9 bases. V lost 3 bases, J lost 4 bases, and 2 bases stayed unmatched. The germline gives CDR1 SGHRS, CDR2 YFSETQ. The CDR3 length is 15 residues. Here the CDR3 reads CASSYRGLGANVLTF. CDR3 DNA sequence: TGCGCCAGCAGCTACAGGGGGCTAGGGGCCAACGTCCTGACTTTC.

V gene TRBV5-1 combines with J gene TRBJ2-1, with D tentatively TRBD2 (5 bases). The germline V and J ends were trimmed by 2 bases and 3 bases, with 9 bases remaining between them. The CDR3 is made up of 14 amino acids. Germline V lookup: CDR1 SGHRS, CDR2 YFSETQ. In DNA form, the CDR3 reads TGCGCCAGCAGCTTTGACGGGGTCTACAATGAGCAGTTCTTC. Residues: CASSFDGVYNEQFF.

The chain uses TRBV9 and TRBJ2-2; D might be TRBD1 (5 bases). V was trimmed by 0 bases and J by 0 bases, leaving 9 bases between them. The CDR3 runs to 16 residues. Per the germline V gene, CDR1 is SGDLS and CDR2 is YYNGEE. The CDR3 spells CASSVDDRSNTGELFF. The CDR3 coding sequence is TGTGCCAGCAGCGTAGATGACAGATCGAACACCGGGGAGCTGTTTTTT. Together with reference TRBV9 and TRBJ2-2, the CDR3 gives the full variable domain: DSGVTQTPKHLITATGQRVTLRCSPRSGDLSVYWYQQSLDQGLQFLIQYYNGEERAKGNILERFSAQQFPDLHSELNLSSLELGDSALYFCASSVDDRSNTGELFFGEGSRLTVL.

The chain employs TRBV4-2 and TRBJ1-5; D is unclear. Looked up from germline, CDR1 is LGHNA and CDR2 is YNFKEQ. The CDR3 has 12 residues. V lost 3 bases and J lost 7, with 7 bases in between. The CDR3 region is CASSQGRQPQHF. The CDR3 nucleotides read TGTGCCAGCAGCCAGGGCCGGCAGCCCCAGCATTTT.

V gene TRBV14 combines with J gene TRBJ2-1; TRBD2 matches at 8 bases. The CDR3 is 18 amino acids. Germline V lookup: CDR1 SGHDN, CDR2 FVKESK. V was pared by 0 bases and J by 3 bases, with 10 bases of the junction left unmatched. The CDR3: CASSQDSGGLVFYNEQFF. The CDR3 DNA reads TGTGCCAGCAGCCAAGATAGTGGGGGACTAGTCTTCTACAATGAGCAGTTCTTC.

The chain combines TRBV10-3 with TRBJ2-5; 9 nucleotides align to TRBD2. Germline lookup yields CDR1 ENHRY and CDR2 SYGVKD. Unmatched junction bases numbered 15, after V lost 11 bases and J lost 5 bases. This CDR3 is built from 15 residues. CDR3 amino acids: CASNPGSGGTETQYF. In DNA, the CDR3 is TGTGCCTCCAACCCCGGGAGCGGGGGGACCGAGACCCAGTACTTC.

V usage is TRBV11-2 and J usage is TRBJ1-1, with TRBD1 as a possible D gene (5 bases). Germline-derived CDR1 and CDR2 are SGHAT and FQNNGV. V lost 3 bases, J lost 0 bases, and 8 bases lay in between. The CDR3 spans 14 residues. CDR3 sequence: CASSFRVLNTEAFF. DNA for the CDR3: TGTGCCAGCAGCTTCAGGGTTCTGAACACTGAAGCTTTCTTT.

The rearrangement uses TRBV10-3 and TRBJ2-5; the D gene is possibly TRBD2 (6 bases). Germline V gene lookup returns CDR1 ENHRY and CDR2 SYGVKD. This CDR3 comprises 16 residues. Deletions cut 3 bases from V and 1 base from J, with 15 bases between. CDR3 amino acids: CAISDLYAGLQETQYF. As DNA, the CDR3 is TGTGCCATCAGTGATTTGTATGCGGGGCTCCAAGAGACCCAGTACTTC.

This clone showed up just a few times. This chain connects TRBV5-1 to TRBJ2-7, with a possible D match to TRBD1 (6 bases). The CDR3 length is 14 residues. Trimming cost V 0 bases and J 4 bases, with 11 bases left between them. In germline, CDR1 is SGHRS, CDR2 YFSETQ. The CDR3 sequence: CASSLADRQYEQYF. DNA for the CDR3: TGCGCCAGCAGCTTGGCAGACAGGCAATACGAGCAGTACTTC.

Here the CDR3 DNA reads TGTGCCAGCAGCCAAGGAACAGGGGCTCGAGCTTTCTTT. Encoded protein: CASSQGTGARAFF. V usage is TRBV14 and J usage is TRBJ1-1; TRBD1 agrees at 7 bases. Germline values: CDR1 SGHDN, CDR2 FVKESK. Unmatched junction bases numbered 6, after V lost 1 base and J lost 10 bases. CDR3 size: 13 residues.

The chain uses TRBV9 and TRBJ2-2, with 7 bases identical to TRBD2. The CDR3 extends over 14 amino acids. V lost 0 bases and J lost 4; bases outside the gene matches: 0. Germline V gene lookup returns CDR1 SGDLS and CDR2 YYNGEE. CDR3 in amino acids: CASSVGGGTGELFF. DNA for the CDR3: TGTGCCAGCAGCGTAGGCGGGGGCACCGGGGAGCTGTTTTTT. Looking up the rest from reference TRBV9 and TRBJ2-2 gives the full variable domain: DSGVTQTPKHLITATGQRVTLRCSPRSGDLSVYWYQQSLDQGLQFLIQYYNGEERAKGNILERFSAQQFPDLHSELNLSSLELGDSALYFCASSVGGGTGELFFGEGSRLTVL.

A single count supports this clone. J is TRBJ2-2 and V is TRBV19; perhaps TRBD1 as D (6 bases). Germline-derived CDR1 and CDR2 are LNHDA and SQIVND (reference sequence). V lost 6 bases and J 2 bases, leaving 13 bases between the germline ends. The CDR3 spans 15 residues. CDR3: CASRSGGQNTGELFF. The DNA for the CDR3 is TGTGCCAGTAGGTCTGGGGGACAAAACACCGGGGAGCTGTTTTTT.

In DNA form, the CDR3 reads TGTGCCAGCAGTTTATCGGGGGGCTACTTTTCTAACTATGGCTACACCTTC. Protein product: CASSLSGGYFSNYGYTF. The chain combines TRBV28 with TRBJ1-2; D is possibly TRBD1 (6 bases). This CDR3 region has 17 residues. With 1 base removed from V and 0 bases from J, the gap between germline ends came to 15 bases. The germline V gene encodes CDR1 MDHEN and CDR2 SYDVKM.

This clone occurred once. The gene calls are TRBV5-4 and TRBJ2-7; 8 bases map to TRBD2. The V gene's germline CDR1 is SGHNT and CDR2 YYREEE (reference sequence). This CDR3 comprises 15 residues. V gave up 4 bases and J gave up 4 bases; unmatched junction bases: 10. CDR3 amino acids: CASSPGPAGVYEQYV. The CDR3, as DNA: TGTGCCAGCAGCCCCGGGCCAGCGGGGGTATACGAGCAGTACGTC.

This chain links TRBV11-3 with TRBJ2-7; 7 bases fit TRBD2. Germline V gives CDR1 SGHNT, CDR2 YENEEA. This CDR3 spans 14 amino acids. J gave up 5 bases and V 4 bases, and 8 bases lay outside the gene matches. As DNA, the CDR3 is TGTGCCAGCAGCTCCTGGGGGGGTTCCCACGAGCAGTACGTC. This translates into CASSSWGGSHEQYV.

This sequence joins TRBV10-3 and TRBJ1-4; D uncertain. The CDR3 is made up of 13 amino acids. In germline, CDR1 is ENHRY, CDR2 SYGVKD. The germline V and J ends were trimmed by 6 bases and 6 bases, with 11 bases remaining between them. The CDR3 sequence is CAIRAGRDEKLFF. The CDR3 region has the DNA TGTGCCATCAGGGCGGGAAGGGATGAAAAACTGTTTTTT.

The chain couples TRBV2 to TRBJ1-2; 7 positions agree with TRBD1. The germline V gene has CDR1 SNHLY and CDR2 FYNNEI. Unmatched junction bases numbered 1, after V lost 3 bases and J lost 6 bases. The CDR3 totals 12 residues. Written as DNA, the CDR3 is TGTGCCAGCAGTGACGACAGGGATGGCTACACCTTC. Its translation: CASSDDRDGYTF.